The entry below describes one TCR beta chain. The antigen remains undetermined. Only Caucasian adults living in Nashville, Tennessee served as donors. The sample belongs to a study of shared clonotypes between healthy human individuals. Study results and limitations: A handful of donors had 5% to 6% of their naive CD4 clonotypes in common.

Method: immunoSEQ multiplex PCR; TCRdb's copy keeps in-frame clones and lacks some. The sample lists some 2,400,000 clones, more than 90% occurring once. This TCR was recovered from a man younger than 35 in good health. Sample: naive CD4+ T cells sorted from blood. Noted subset: CD45RA+ positively selected.

The CDR3 reads CSVETQGKGYTF. The CDR3 nucleotides are TGCAGCGTTGAAACCCAGGGGAAAGGCTACACCTTC. This chain connects TRBV29-1 to TRBJ1-2, with a weak D call TRBD1 (6 bases). V lost 2 bases and J lost 8, with 12 bases in between. From germline, CDR1 is SQVTM and CDR2 ANQGSEA. This CDR3 region has 12 residues.